This T cell receptor beta chain was profiled in a study of T cells in Graves' hyperthyroidism and ophthalmopathy. Stable disease denoted Graves' hyperthyroidism without ophthalmopathy progression within 18 months. The PBMCs had their origin in 7.5 to 10 ml of fresh peripheral blood. This clonotype was seen ten or more times. RNA transcripts gave rise to amplified TCR beta CDR3 regions. RT-PCR in the first round (using the HTBI primer set) targeted the TCR CDR3. One entry per CDR3 protein results from TCRdb running MiXCR on the multiplex PCR reads. The sample includes under 650,000 distinct CDR3 sequences, about 17% seen only once; the top ten take about 3.8%. Sequenced sample: blood. The sequence derives from a woman aged 25 to 45 with Graves' hyperthyroidism.

CDR3 protein: CASSFLRGADTQYF. CDR3 sequence (DNA): TGTGCCAGCAGTTTTTTGAGGGGAGCGGATACGCAGTATTTT. The chain joins TRBV28 to TRBJ2-3; the D gene could be TRBD1 or TRBD2 (5 bases each). The germline V gene has CDR1 MDHEN and CDR2 SYDVKM. V lost 3 bases, J lost 6 bases, and 13 bases lay in between. The CDR3 spans 14 residues.